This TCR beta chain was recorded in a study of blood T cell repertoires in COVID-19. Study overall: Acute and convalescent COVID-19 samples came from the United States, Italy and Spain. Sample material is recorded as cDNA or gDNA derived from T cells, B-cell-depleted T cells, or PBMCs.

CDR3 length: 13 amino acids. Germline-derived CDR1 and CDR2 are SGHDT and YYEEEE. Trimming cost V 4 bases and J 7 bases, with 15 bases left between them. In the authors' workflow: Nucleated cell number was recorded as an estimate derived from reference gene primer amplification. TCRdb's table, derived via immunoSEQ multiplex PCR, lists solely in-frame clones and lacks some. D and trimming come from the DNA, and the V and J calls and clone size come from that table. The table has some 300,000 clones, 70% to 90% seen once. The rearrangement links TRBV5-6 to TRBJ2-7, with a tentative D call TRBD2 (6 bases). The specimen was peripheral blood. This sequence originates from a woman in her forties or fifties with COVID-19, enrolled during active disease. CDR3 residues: CASSPWGVLEQYF. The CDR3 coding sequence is TGTGCCAGCAGCCCTTGGGGGGTGTTGGAGCAGTACTTC.